The 32 T cell receptor beta chains in this list originate from one sample, sequenced in a study of T cell responses to AZD1222 COVID-19 vaccine. Only in-frame clones appear in the TCRdb table, and some are missing; sequencing was by immunoSEQ multiplex PCR. The sample holds some 150,000 clones, around nine tenths seen once. Sequences were derived from peripheral blood, sampled on day 0 of AZD1222 vaccination. These receptor sequences come from an adult in good health.

The chain joins TRBV6-5 to TRBJ2-3; 7 nucleotides align to TRBD2. Germline-derived CDR1 and CDR2 are MNHEY and SVGAGI. The CDR3 totals 14 residues. V shed 6 bases, J shed 1 base, and the junction held 4 bases outside the gene matches. Written as DNA, the CDR3 is TGTGCCAGCAGCCGGGGAGGGGGCACAGATACGCAGTATTTT. This sequence encodes CASSRGGGTDTQYF.

This chain links TRBV6-1 with TRBJ2-7; the D gene is possibly TRBD1 (6 bases). In germline, CDR1 is MNHNS, CDR2 SASEGT. This CDR3 has 16 residues. The germline V and J ends were trimmed by 2 bases and 0 bases, with 14 bases remaining between them. The DNA of the CDR3 is TGTGCCAGCAGTGAAAAGGCAGGGGTGCCCTCCTACGAGCAGTACTTC. It specifies CASSEKAGVPSYEQYF.

The CDR3 sequence: CASSRETGRHNQPQHF. As DNA, the CDR3 is TGTGCCAGCAGTCGAGAGACAGGGCGTCACAATCAGCCCCAGCATTTT. The genes are TRBV6-6 and TRBJ1-5, with 7 bases lining up with TRBD1. V lost 5 bases to trimming and J lost 3 bases; unmatched junction nucleotides: 10. From germline, CDR1 is MNHNY and CDR2 SVGAGI (reference sequence). The CDR3 extends over 16 amino acids.

The chain is built from TRBV25-1 and TRBJ2-7; 12 positions agree with TRBD2. The CDR3 sequence is 18 residues long. V shed 0 bases and J 0 bases; nucleotides not matched to a gene: 6. Germline V gene data show CDR1 as MGHDK and CDR2 as SYGVNS. The CDR3: CASSEYPRTSGTSYEQYF. The CDR3 nucleotides are TGTGCCAGCAGTGAATACCCCCGGACTAGCGGGACCTCCTACGAGCAGTACTTC.

The CDR3 loop reads CASSQDWGGQPQHF. CDR3 DNA sequence: TGTGCCAGCAGCCAAGACTGGGGCGGGCAGCCCCAGCATTTT. The gene calls are TRBV3-1 (or the pseudogene TRBV3-2) and TRBJ1-5; the D gene is possibly TRBD1 (5 bases). The CDR3 has 14 amino acids. Germline assignment: CDR1 LGHDT and CDR2 YNNKEL (reference sequence). Trimming left V 0 bases short and J 7 bases short, with 10 bases between.

This rearrangement joins TRBV10-1 to TRBJ2-7; TRBD1 agrees at 7 bases. Germline V gene data show CDR1 as WNHNN and CDR2 as SYGVQD (reference sequence). V lost 4 bases, J lost 5 bases, and 5 bases stayed unmatched. The CDR3 covers 13 residues. The CDR3 spells CASSARGRDEQYF. CDR3 DNA: TGCGCCAGCAGTGCAAGGGGGCGCGACGAGCAGTACTTC.

The CDR3 sequence is CASSQVLADTEAFF. CDR3 DNA: TGTGCCAGCAGCCAAGTTTTGGCAGACACTGAAGCTTTCTTT. The chain is built from TRBV3-1 (or the pseudogene TRBV3-2) and TRBJ1-1; D is ambiguous. V lost 1 base to trimming and J lost 3 bases, with 9 bases between them. The CDR3 is 14 residues long. CDR1 is LGHDT and CDR2 is YNNKEL in the germline V gene (reference sequence).

The CDR3 loop is CASSQGDEQYF. CDR3 sequence (DNA): TGTGCCAGCAGTCAGGGGGACGAGCAGTACTTC. V is TRBV12-3 or TRBV12-4 and J is TRBJ2-7, with 7 bases aligning to TRBD1. This CDR3 spans 11 amino acids. With V trimmed by 5 bases and J by 5 bases, 0 bases remained unmatched.

This sequence joins TRBV11-2 and TRBJ2-3, with D tentatively TRBD2 (5 bases). Germline V gives CDR1 SGHAT, CDR2 FQNNGV. V was cut by 5 bases and J by 6 bases, with 15 bases left in between. This CDR3 is 14 amino acids long. The CDR3 loop is CASSPEVFADTQYF. Written as DNA, the CDR3 is TGTGCCAGCAGCCCGGAGGTTTTCGCGGATACGCAGTATTTT.

This clone was seen a single time. This chain connects TRBV20-1 to TRBJ1-1, with 8 bases identical to TRBD1. The germline V gene encodes CDR1 DFQATT and CDR2 SNEGSKA (reference sequence). CDR3 length: 15 residues. The V gene end was trimmed by 3 bases and the J gene end by 4 bases; junction bases not matched to a gene: 10. Here the CDR3 reads CSASSWTGTGTEAFF. The CDR3 DNA reads TGCAGTGCTAGTTCTTGGACAGGGACGGGCACTGAAGCTTTCTTT.

This clone was recorded a few times. This chain links TRBV5-6 with TRBJ1-1, with D hard to call. The CDR3 length is 14 residues. Germline-derived CDR1 and CDR2 are SGHDT and YYEEEE. V lost 4 bases and J lost 6, with 16 bases in between. DNA for the CDR3: TGTGCCAGCAGCCCCGACATAGGAGGCGCTGAAGCTTTCTTT. This gives the protein CASSPDIGGAEAFF.

This sequence joins TRBV27 and TRBJ1-5; the match to TRBD1 covers 9 bases. The CDR3 extends over 15 amino acids. In germline, CDR1 is MNHEY, CDR2 SMNVEV (reference sequence). V lost 5 bases and J lost 5; bases outside the gene matches: 7. This chain's CDR3 is CASSAGQGTDQPQHF. The CDR3 nucleotides read TGTGCCAGCAGTGCGGGACAGGGTACGGATCAGCCCCAGCATTTT.

This clone was detected many times. The gene calls are TRBV3-1 (or the pseudogene TRBV3-2) and TRBJ2-2, with D unresolved. Germline-derived CDR1 and CDR2 are LGHDT and YNNKEL (reference sequence). The CDR3 totals 12 residues. V dropped 4 bases and J dropped 5 bases, with 5 bases sitting between them. The CDR3 DNA sequence: TGTGCCAGCAGCCCTCCGACCGGGGAGCTGTTTTTT. Amino acids: CASSPPTGELFF.

The chain combines TRBV7-9 with TRBJ1-1, with D uncertain. CDR3 length: 15 amino acids. In germline, CDR1 is SEHNR, CDR2 FQNEAQ (reference sequence). V lost 2 bases and J lost 2, with 12 bases in between. The CDR3 DNA follows: TGTGCCAGCAGCTTACGGGCAGGTTTCAACACTGAAGCTTTCTTT. Protein: CASSLRAGFNTEAFF.

The genes are TRBV30 and TRBJ2-1; 14 positions match TRBD2. The J segment lost 11 bases and the V segment lost 1 base, leaving 4 bases of the junction unmatched. This CDR3 is built from 14 residues. The germline gives CDR1 GTSNPN, CDR2 SVGIG (reference sequence). This chain's CDR3 is CAWSAGLAGVQQFF. Written as DNA, the CDR3 is TGTGCCTGGAGTGCGGGACTAGCGGGAGTGCAGCAGTTCTTC.

V gene TRBV30 combines with J gene TRBJ1-1; D gene ambiguous. This CDR3 comprises 13 residues. The V gene lost 1 base and the J gene lost 2 bases, with 8 bases spanning the gap. Germline V CDR1 and CDR2: GTSNPN, SVGIG (reference sequence). The CDR3 nucleotides read TGTGCCTGGAGTGAAGGGCTTAACACTGAAGCTTTCTTT. It specifies CAWSEGLNTEAFF.

The V and J genes are TRBV6-2 or TRBV6-3 and TRBJ1-5, with TRBD1 matching 9 bases. The J segment lost 2 bases and the V segment lost 4 bases, leaving 3 bases of the junction unmatched. Looked up from germline, CDR1 is MNHEY and CDR2 is SVGEGT. This CDR3 is built from 15 residues. The CDR3 protein is CASSWTGAGNQPQHF. DNA for the CDR3: TGTGCCAGCAGTTGGACAGGGGCCGGCAATCAGCCCCAGCATTTT.

The chain recombines TRBV4-1 with TRBJ1-6; D call uncertain. The CDR3 totals 18 residues. In germline, CDR1 is MGHRA, CDR2 YSYEKL. Trimming stripped 4 bases from V and 3 bases from J, with 19 bases between. CDR3 bases: TGCGCCAGCAGCCGAGACAATACCAAGGGATTCTATAATTCACCCCTCCACTTT. Translating gives CASSRDNTKGFYNSPLHF.

The V and J genes are TRBV6-6 and TRBJ1-1, with 7 bases identical to TRBD1. With 6 bases clipped from V and 7 bases from J, the junction kept 5 bases outside the gene matches. Germline CDR1 MNHNY, CDR2 SVGAGI (reference sequence). The CDR3 is made up of 12 amino acids. CDR3 protein: CASRRDRGEAFF. The CDR3 DNA reads as TGTGCCAGCAGAAGGGACAGAGGTGAAGCTTTCTTT.

CDR3 residues: CASSERVGKAFF. CDR3 bases: TGTGCCAGCAGTGAAAGGGTGGGAAAAGCTTTCTTT. The chain is built from TRBV6-1 and TRBJ1-1; D not resolved. The CDR3 is made up of 12 amino acids. The V gene lost 2 bases and the J gene lost 9 bases, with 10 bases spanning the gap. The germline gives CDR1 MNHNS, CDR2 SASEGT.

J is TRBJ2-1 and V is TRBV29-1; D may be TRBD2 (5 bases). The CDR3 runs 12 residues. The germline V and J ends were trimmed by 7 bases and 7 bases, with 14 bases remaining between them. Germline V gene sequence: CDR1 SQVTM, CDR2 ANQGSEA. The CDR3, as DNA: TGCAGCGCTAGTCCTAGCCCAAATGAGCAGTTCTTC. It yields the protein CSASPSPNEQFF.

The chain employs TRBV5-1 and TRBJ1-2, with D perhaps TRBD1 (5 bases). Germline CDR1 SGHRS, CDR2 YFSETQ. V shed 3 bases and J shed 4 bases, with 13 bases lying between them. This CDR3 region has 14 residues. CDR3 sequence reads: CASSSRQGTYGYTF. The CDR3 region has the DNA TGCGCCAGCAGCTCTAGGCAGGGTACCTATGGCTACACCTTC.

This rearrangement joins TRBV11-2 to TRBJ2-1, with 7 bases matching TRBD2. The CDR3 consists of 14 residues. Germline V gene lookup returns CDR1 SGHAT and CDR2 FQNNGV. Unmatched junction bases numbered 4, after V lost 4 bases and J lost 4 bases. Here the CDR3 DNA reads TGTGCCAGCAGCTCCAGCGGGATATACAATGAGCAGTTCTTC. Its translation is CASSSSGIYNEQFF.

The chain uses TRBV7-9 and TRBJ2-1, with a tentative D call TRBD1 (6 bases). V lost 4 bases to trimming and J lost 6 bases, with 16 bases between them. The CDR3 runs to 15 residues. Germline V gene data show CDR1 as SEHNR and CDR2 as FQNEAQ (reference sequence). Here the CDR3 reads CASSSRDMRGNEQFF. Here the CDR3 DNA reads TGTGCCAGCAGCTCACGGGACATGCGAGGCAATGAGCAGTTCTTC.

The chain recombines TRBV6-5 with TRBJ1-1; possibly TRBD1 for D (5 bases). Germline V gives CDR1 MNHEY, CDR2 SVGAGI. The CDR3 length is 14 residues. The V end lost 5 bases, the J end lost 7 bases, and 17 bases lay between the germline ends. DNA for the CDR3: TGTGCCAGCAGTACGGATGTGGGGGTCCGTGAAGCTTTCTTT. Protein: CASSTDVGVREAFF.

V is TRBV2 and J is TRBJ1-1, with TRBD1 matching 8 bases. V shed 6 bases, J shed 5 bases, and the junction held 8 bases outside the gene matches. This CDR3 region has 14 residues. The V gene's germline CDR1 is SNHLY and CDR2 FYNNEI. The CDR3: CASSQDRVGTEAFF. The CDR3, as DNA: TGTGCCAGCAGCCAGGACAGGGTAGGAACTGAAGCTTTCTTT.

Worth noting for this clone: Other nucleotide sequences from this sample produce the same CDR3. The chain combines TRBV15 with TRBJ1-2; TRBD1 might be the D (5 bases). Between the trimmed V and J ends, which lost 0 bases and 2 bases, there was a span of 10 bases. The CDR3 contains 15 residues. Germline-derived CDR1 and CDR2 are LNHNV and YYDKDF (reference sequence). The CDR3, as DNA: TGTGCCACCAGCAGAGATAGAGACAGAAACTATGGCTACACCTTC. The encoded protein is CATSRDRDRNYGYTF.

The J gene is TRBJ2-3, the V gene TRBV6-5; 8 bases line up with TRBD2. This CDR3 comprises 15 residues. Trimming took 5 bases from V and 0 from J; bases not matched to a gene: 4. Germline V lookup: CDR1 MNHEY, CDR2 SVGAGI. The DNA of the CDR3 is TGTGCCAGCAGTCTACTAGCGGAGAGCACAGATACGCAGTATTTT. It specifies CASSLLAESTDTQYF.

This clone was seen just once. V and J are TRBV5-1 and TRBJ2-3; D not certain. The germline V gene has CDR1 SGHRS and CDR2 YFSETQ. Trimming took 0 bases from V and 0 from J, leaving 11 bases between them. This CDR3 has 16 residues. The CDR3 nucleotides read TGCGCCAGCAGCTTGGGCCAGAGTACTAGCACAGATACGCAGTATTTT. It codes for CASSLGQSTSTDTQYF.

V is TRBV15 and J is TRBJ1-5; D uncertain. The CDR3 totals 14 residues. V was clipped by 5 bases and J by 4 bases, with 12 bases between them. Per the germline V gene, CDR1 is LNHNV and CDR2 is YYDKDF (reference sequence). The CDR3 spells CATSSGPGNQPQHF. DNA of the CDR3: TGTGCCACCAGCTCCGGACCGGGGAATCAGCCCCAGCATTTT.

The gene calls are TRBV27 and TRBJ1-3; D is unresolved. The V gene's germline CDR1 is MNHEY and CDR2 SMNVEV (reference sequence). The germline V and J ends were trimmed by 5 bases and 4 bases, with 9 bases remaining between them. This CDR3 region has 13 residues. CDR3 nucleotide sequence: TGTGCCAGCAGTCCCCAAGGGGGAAACACCATATATTTT. Its translation: CASSPQGGNTIYF.

The J gene is TRBJ2-3, the V gene TRBV5-4; TRBD2 agrees at 9 bases. The germline V gene encodes CDR1 SGHNT and CDR2 YYREEE (reference sequence). With V trimmed by 4 bases and J by 6 bases, 9 bases remained unmatched. The CDR3 has 15 residues. CDR3 bases: TGTGCCAGCAGCCTAGATAGCGGGAGTCGCGATACGCAGTATTTT. This gives the protein CASSLDSGSRDTQYF.